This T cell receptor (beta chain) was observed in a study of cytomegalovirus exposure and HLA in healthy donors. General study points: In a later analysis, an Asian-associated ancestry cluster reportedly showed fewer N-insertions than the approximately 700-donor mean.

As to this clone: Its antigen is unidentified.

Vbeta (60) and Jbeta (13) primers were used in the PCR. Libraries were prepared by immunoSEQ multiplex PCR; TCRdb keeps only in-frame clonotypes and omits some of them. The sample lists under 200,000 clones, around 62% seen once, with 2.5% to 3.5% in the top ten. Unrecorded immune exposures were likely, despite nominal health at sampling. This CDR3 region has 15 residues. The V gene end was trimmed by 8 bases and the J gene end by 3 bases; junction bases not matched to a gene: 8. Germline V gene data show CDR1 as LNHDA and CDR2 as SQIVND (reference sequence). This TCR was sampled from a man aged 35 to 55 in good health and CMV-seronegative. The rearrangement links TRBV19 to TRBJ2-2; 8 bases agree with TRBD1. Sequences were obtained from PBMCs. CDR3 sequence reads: CASETGTGDTGELFF. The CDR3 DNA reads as TGTGCCAGTGAAACCGGGACAGGAGACACCGGGGAGCTGTTTTTT.